The 20 T cell receptor beta chains reported below all come from one sample, sequenced in a study of cytomegalovirus exposure and HLA in healthy donors. The study ran its PCR with 60 Vbeta and 13 Jbeta primers. The method was immunoSEQ multiplex PCR; TCRdb's version includes in-frame clones alone and lacks a portion of them. The sample yields some 130,000 clones, approximately 10% seen once. Material for sequencing was PBMCs. These receptors were collected from a woman between 40 and 50 years old in good health and CMV-seropositive.

Only a few counts were recorded for this clone. The same CDR3 also results from other DNA sequences found in this sample. J is TRBJ2-7 and V is TRBV6-1; tentatively, D is TRBD1 (6 bases). Per germline, CDR1 MNHNS and CDR2 SASEGT. V was clipped by 5 bases and J by 6 bases, with 11 bases between them. The CDR3 length is 12 residues. CDR3 DNA: TGTGCCAGCAGTCTAGAAGGGGGCGAGCAGTACTTC. Its translation is CASSLEGGEQYF.

The rearrangement joins TRBV19 to TRBJ1-1, with a weak D call TRBD1 (6 bases). The CDR3 consists of 17 residues. Germline assignment: CDR1 LNHDA and CDR2 SQIVND (reference sequence). With 5 bases removed from V and 1 base from J, the gap between germline ends came to 20 bases. The CDR3 region is CASSPLGTQLRNTEAFF. CDR3 nucleotide sequence: TGTGCCAGTAGTCCATTGGGGACACAACTGAGGAACACTGAAGCTTTCTTT.

The V call is TRBV5-8, the J call TRBJ2-7; D is undetermined. Looked up from germline, CDR1 is SGHTS and CDR2 is YDEGEE. The CDR3 is made up of 15 amino acids. Trimming pared 0 bases from V and 0 bases from J, leaving 10 bases between. The DNA of the CDR3 is TGTGCCAGCAGCTTGGTCCAGGCTAACTCCTACGAGCAGTACTTC. Protein sequence: CASSLVQANSYEQYF.

This chain joins TRBV6-9 and TRBJ1-4; TRBD1 might be the D (5 bases). Germline CDR1 MNHGY, CDR2 SVAAGI. The CDR3 totals 16 residues. Trimming left V 5 bases short and J 0 bases short, with 13 bases between. The CDR3 sequence is CASSPETEATNEKLFF. CDR3 DNA: TGTGCCAGCAGTCCTGAGACAGAGGCAACTAATGAAAAACTGTTTTTT.

This clone appeared many times. J is TRBJ2-7 and V is TRBV18; TRBD2 matches 7 bases. Germline assignment: CDR1 KGHSH and CDR2 LQKENI. The CDR3 length is 17 residues. The V gene end was trimmed by 2 bases and the J gene end by 3 bases; junction bases not matched to a gene: 13. The CDR3 DNA is TGTGCCAGCTCACCAGTTGGTGGGGGGGGAGAATACTACGAGCAGTACTTC. Protein product: CASSPVGGGGEYYEQYF.

The table lists this clone with a few counts. The rearrangement joins TRBV5-1 to TRBJ2-3; 7 bases line up with TRBD1. The CDR3 totals 15 residues. V dropped 4 bases and J dropped 0; count of bases not matched to a gene: 5. Per germline, CDR1 SGHRS and CDR2 YFSETQ. The CDR3 loop is CASSGTASSTDTQYF. In DNA form, the CDR3 reads TGCGCCAGCAGCGGGACAGCTTCTAGCACAGATACGCAGTATTTT.

Only a few counts were recorded for this clone. V and J are TRBV7-2 and TRBJ1-4, with 7 bases identical to TRBD1. Losses at the gene ends were 5 bases for V and 0 bases for J; bases not matched to a gene: 3. Germline V lookup: CDR1 SGHTA, CDR2 FQGNSA. There are 15 residues in the CDR3. This CDR3 is CASSPQGATNEKLFF. The CDR3 region has the DNA TGTGCCAGCAGCCCTCAGGGGGCAACTAATGAAAAACTGTTTTTT.

The chain joins TRBV5-1 to TRBJ2-5; D possibly corresponds to TRBD2 (7 bases). Germline V gene sequence: CDR1 SGHRS, CDR2 YFSETQ. Trimming shortened V by 0 bases and J by 2 bases, and 14 bases separated the two germline ends. This CDR3 has 16 amino acids. CDR3 protein: CASSLVAGAQQETQYF. The CDR3 coding sequence is TGCGCCAGCAGCTTGGTGGCGGGGGCGCAGCAAGAGACCCAGTACTTC.

The chain recombines TRBV7-2 with TRBJ2-3; 7 positions match TRBD2. The CDR3 has 14 amino acids. CDR1 and CDR2 (germline): SGHTA, FQGNSA. V lost 4 bases, J lost 1 base, and 2 bases stayed unmatched. CDR3 sequence: CASSWGGGTDTQYF. The CDR3 DNA is TGTGCCAGCAGCTGGGGGGGAGGCACAGATACGCAGTATTTT.

The rearrangement uses TRBV6-4 and TRBJ2-5; TRBD1 is a possible D gene (6 bases). V lost 7 bases and J lost 2, with 8 bases in between. The germline V gene encodes CDR1 MRHNA and CDR2 SNTAGT. The CDR3 totals 12 residues. CDR3 region: CASKGQQETQYF. The CDR3 coding sequence is TGTGCCAGCAAAGGACAGCAAGAGACCCAGTACTTC.

Of note for this clone: Distinct nucleotide sequences in the sample also encode this CDR3. The gene calls are TRBV7-9 and TRBJ1-1, with 7 bases lining up with TRBD1. Germline CDR1 is SEHNR and CDR2 is FQNEAQ (reference sequence). The length of the CDR3 is 14 residues. V trimming: 2 bases; J trimming: 2 bases; junction bases outside the gene matches: 2. The CDR3 region has the DNA TGTGCCAGCAGCTTAATAGGGGGCAACACTGAAGCTTTCTTT. It translates to CASSLIGGNTEAFF.

The chain employs TRBV10-3 and TRBJ2-5; D call uncertain. The CDR3 totals 12 residues. V lost 3 bases and J 5 bases, leaving 7 bases between the germline ends. The V gene's germline CDR1 is ENHRY and CDR2 SYGVKD. The CDR3 nucleotides are TGTGCCATCAGTGAAACCCGGGAGACCCAGTACTTC. Protein product: CAISETRETQYF.

This sequence joins TRBV7-9 and TRBJ2-7; 7 positions match TRBD1. With 1 base clipped from V and 2 bases from J, the junction kept 11 bases outside the gene matches. The length of the CDR3 is 17 residues. Germline CDR1 reads SEHNR; CDR2 reads FQNEAQ (reference sequence). This chain's CDR3 is CASSLGIPGTDTYEQYF. The CDR3 DNA follows: TGTGCCAGCAGCTTAGGTATTCCAGGGACAGATACCTACGAGCAGTACTTC.

This clone was counted a few times. V gene TRBV11-3 combines with J gene TRBJ2-6; 7 nucleotides match TRBD1. The CDR3 loop spans 17 amino acids. V lost 5 bases to trimming and J lost 0 bases; unmatched junction nucleotides: 7. CDR1 is SGHNT and CDR2 is YENEEA in the germline V gene. The CDR3 DNA reads TGTGCCAGCAGCGGAGTGACAGGGAGCTCTGGGGCCAACGTCCTGACTTTC. The encoded protein is CASSGVTGSSGANVLTF.

The sample holds a few counts of this clone. The CDR3 protein is CASSRSGTSGGSSTDTQYF. Written as DNA, the CDR3 is TGTGCCAGTAGTAGATCCGGGACTAGCGGGGGGTCTAGCACAGATACGCAGTATTTT. The chain employs TRBV19 and TRBJ2-3, with 15 positions matching TRBD2. The V gene end was trimmed by 4 bases and the J gene end by 0 bases; junction bases not matched to a gene: 8. The CDR3 covers 19 residues. Germline CDR1 and CDR2: LNHDA and SQIVND (reference sequence).

In regard to this clone: The same CDR3 also results from other DNA sequences found in this sample. The V and J genes are TRBV9 and TRBJ1-1; weak D call: TRBD1 (5 bases). This CDR3 has 14 amino acids. Deletions cut 0 bases from V and 4 bases from J, with 10 bases between. CDR1 is SGDLS and CDR2 is YYNGEE in the germline V gene. The CDR3 sequence is CASSVAGGGTEAFF. In DNA, the CDR3 is TGTGCCAGCAGCGTAGCCGGCGGGGGCACTGAAGCTTTCTTT.

This clone turned up a few times. V usage is TRBV6-5 and J usage is TRBJ1-2, with D possibly matching TRBD1 (6 bases). Germline assignment: CDR1 MNHEY and CDR2 SVGAGI. The V gene lost 6 bases and the J gene lost 8 bases, with 10 bases spanning the gap. The CDR3 length is 11 residues. CDR3 protein: CASRRQGGYTF. CDR3 bases: TGTGCCAGCAGACGGCAGGGGGGCTACACCTTC.

The chain links TRBV4-1 to TRBJ1-2, with 8 nucleotides matching TRBD1. CDR3 size: 19 residues. Germline loops: CDR1 MGHRA, CDR2 YSYEKL. The V gene end was trimmed by 2 bases and the J gene end by 4 bases; junction bases not matched to a gene: 18. The CDR3 here is CASSQSSQGAISFLYGYTF. The DNA for the CDR3 is TGCGCCAGCAGCCAAAGCTCGCAGGGGGCCATATCCTTTCTCTATGGCTACACCTTC.

This clone was counted between two and nine times. The gene calls are TRBV2 and TRBJ2-3, with TRBD2 matching 7 bases. Germline trimming cut 6 bases from V and 0 bases from J; bases unmatched to any gene: 3. The CDR3 loop spans 14 amino acids. The germline V gene has CDR1 SNHLY and CDR2 FYNNEI. The DNA for the CDR3 is TGTGCCAGCAGGACCGGGGGGAGCACAGATACGCAGTATTTT. Translating gives CASRTGGSTDTQYF.

In this sample, this clone turned up a few times. V and J are TRBV6-6 and TRBJ1-3, with D possibly being TRBD1 (5 bases). CDR3 length: 14 amino acids. Germline V lookup: CDR1 MNHNY, CDR2 SVGAGI (reference sequence). V lost 4 bases to trimming and J lost 2 bases, with 9 bases between them. For the CDR3, the DNA is TGTGCCAGCAGTTCCCAGGGTACTGGAAACACCATATATTTT. Translated: CASSSQGTGNTIYF.